This TCR beta chain was recorded in a study of human CD8 memory T cell subsets. Phenotypically, stem-like memory CD8+ T cells (TSTEM) were characterized as CCR7+ PD-1- TIGIT-. The authors obtained RNA from duplicate vials, each holding 150,000 sorted CD8+ T cells, for every subset. The TCR beta sequencing libraries came from UMI-labeled 5' RACE. TCRdb re-called the 5' RACE reads, yielding one record per CDR3 amino acid sequence without DNA. Recorded for this sample: some 10,000 distinct CDR3 sequences. This CDR3 has 14 amino acids. The V call is TRBV12-3 or TRBV12-4, the J call TRBJ1-4. The clonotype originates from a human donor in good health. What was sequenced was CD8+ stem-like memory T cells (TSCM and TCM) sorted from PBMCs. The subset denotes: stem-like memory CD8 T cells (TSTEM), CCR7+ PD-1- TIGIT-. The CDR3 protein is CASSFGGANEKLFF.